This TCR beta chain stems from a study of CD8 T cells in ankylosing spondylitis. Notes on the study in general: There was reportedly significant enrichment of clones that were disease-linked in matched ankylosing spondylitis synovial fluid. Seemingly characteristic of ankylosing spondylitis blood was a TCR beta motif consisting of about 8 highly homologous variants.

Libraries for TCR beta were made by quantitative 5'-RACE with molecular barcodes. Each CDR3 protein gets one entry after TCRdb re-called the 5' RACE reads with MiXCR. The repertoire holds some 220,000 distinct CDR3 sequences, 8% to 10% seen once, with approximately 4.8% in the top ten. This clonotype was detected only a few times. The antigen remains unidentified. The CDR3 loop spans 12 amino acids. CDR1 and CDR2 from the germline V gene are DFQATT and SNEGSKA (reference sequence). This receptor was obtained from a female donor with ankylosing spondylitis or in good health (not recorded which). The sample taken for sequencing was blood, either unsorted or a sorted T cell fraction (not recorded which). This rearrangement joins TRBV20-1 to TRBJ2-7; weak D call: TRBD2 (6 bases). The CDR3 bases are TGCAGCGCTTATAGCGGAAACTACGAGCAGTACTTC. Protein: CSAYSGNYEQYF.